Presented here are 11 T cell receptor beta chains from one specimen sequenced in a study of OX40 agonist ivuxolimab in advanced cancers. Data came from immunoSEQ multiplex PCR; TCRdb stores just in-frame clones and leaves some out. The sample has 20,000 to 25,000 clones; 65% to 90% are singletons. The sequenced sample was CD4+ or CD8+ T cells sorted from blood, obtained in a trial of the OX40 agonist ivuxolimab. These receptor sequences come from an adult with an advanced solid tumor such as melanoma, head and neck, liver or kidney cancer.

This chain connects TRBV9 to TRBJ2-6; the match to TRBD1 covers 7 bases. Germline CDR1 SGDLS, CDR2 YYNGEE. V dropped 3 bases and J dropped 1; count of bases not matched to a gene: 1. This CDR3 region has 15 residues. This CDR3 reads CASSATGSGANVLTF. CDR3 nucleotide sequence: TGTGCCAGCAGCGCGACAGGGTCTGGGGCCAACGTCCTGACTTTC.

The V and J genes are TRBV19 and TRBJ2-3; D unclear. The length of the CDR3 is 15 residues. Trimming stripped 3 bases from V and 3 bases from J, with 13 bases between. Germline values: CDR1 LNHDA, CDR2 SQIVND (reference sequence). Written as DNA, the CDR3 is TGTGCCAGTAGTATCATTGGCGTCCCTACAGATACGCAGTATTTT. Translation gives CASSIIGVPTDTQYF.

V gene TRBV11-2 combines with J gene TRBJ1-1; 8 nucleotides agree with TRBD1. V was clipped by 3 bases and J by 1 base; unmatched bases: 4. CDR1 and CDR2 from the germline V gene are SGHAT and FQNNGV. This CDR3 contains 15 residues. The DNA for the CDR3 is TGTGCCAGCAGCTTCAGAGGACAGGGGAACACTGAAGCTTTCTTT. Translated: CASSFRGQGNTEAFF.

The V call is TRBV6-6, the J call TRBJ2-1; 9 bases align to TRBD2. The germline CDR1 and CDR2 sequences are MNHNY and SVGAGI (reference sequence). V trimming: 2 bases; J trimming: 3 bases; junction bases outside the gene matches: 2. The CDR3 is 15 residues long. This CDR3 is CASSYASGNYNEQFF. The DNA for the CDR3 is TGTGCCAGCAGTTACGCTAGCGGGAACTACAATGAGCAGTTCTTC.

In its sample, this clone was seen a few times. V and J are TRBV7-6 and TRBJ2-2; TRBD1 matches at 9 bases. CDR3 length equals 16 residues. The trim removed 1 base at V and 6 bases at J, leaving 6 bases unmatched. Germline CDR1 SGHVS, CDR2 FNYEAQ. CDR3: CASSLGTGASSGELFF. The CDR3, as DNA: TGTGCCAGCAGCTTAGGGACAGGGGCGAGCTCCGGGGAGCTGTTTTTT.

This chain links TRBV4-1 with TRBJ1-4; D is ambiguous. The CDR3 is 15 amino acids. V was pared by 0 bases and J by 8 bases, with 13 bases between. Germline CDR1 is MGHRA and CDR2 is YSYEKL. The CDR3 loop is CASSQETPQGEKLFF. In DNA, the CDR3 is TGCGCCAGCAGCCAAGAAACGCCCCAAGGGGAAAAACTGTTTTTT.

This rearrangement joins TRBV5-6 to TRBJ2-3; 7 positions agree with TRBD2. This CDR3 contains 15 residues. Germline CDR1 is SGHDT and CDR2 is YYEEEE. V lost 4 bases and J lost 0; bases outside the gene matches: 5. The CDR3 bases are TGTGCCAGCAGCATGAGCGGGGCCAGCACAGATACGCAGTATTTT. Protein: CASSMSGASTDTQYF. The full variable domain, with the rest looked up from reference TRBV5-6 and TRBJ2-3, is DAGVTQSPTHLIKTRGQQVTLRCSPKSGHDTVSWYQQALGQGPQFIFQYYEEEERQRGNFPDRFSGHQFPNYSSELNVNALLLGDSALYLCASSMSGASTDTQYFGPGTRLTVL.

V usage is TRBV11-2 and J usage is TRBJ2-5; 10 nucleotides agree with TRBD2. The CDR3 covers 16 residues. J gave up 5 bases and V 3 bases, and 9 bases lay outside the gene matches. CDR1 and CDR2 from the germline V gene are SGHAT and FQNNGV. The CDR3 bases are TGTGCCAGCAGCTTCTCTAGCGGGAGCAAGGAGGAGACCCAGTACTTC. It encodes CASSFSSGSKEETQYF.

The rearrangement uses TRBV2 and TRBJ2-2; D may match TRBD1 or TRBD2 (6 bases each). Trimming pared 6 bases from V and 1 base from J, leaving 12 bases between. The length of the CDR3 is 15 residues. Germline V gives CDR1 SNHLY, CDR2 FYNNEI. CDR3 loop: CASRKGGQNTGELFF. The CDR3 DNA sequence: TGTGCCAGCAGGAAGGGGGGCCAGAACACCGGGGAGCTGTTTTTT.

This chain joins TRBV6-6 and TRBJ1-1; a weak D match, TRBD1 (5 bases). The V gene lost 5 bases and the J gene lost 2 bases, with 12 bases spanning the gap. Germline CDR1 reads MNHNY; CDR2 reads SVGAGI (reference sequence). This CDR3 has 14 amino acids. The CDR3 DNA reads TGTGCCAGCAGTCCTCAGGGCAGTAACACTGAAGCTTTCTTT. It yields the protein CASSPQGSNTEAFF.

The chain recombines TRBV29-1 with TRBJ1-1; TRBD1 agrees at 11 bases. J gave up 1 base and V 7 bases, and 8 bases lay outside the gene matches. This CDR3 spans 15 amino acids. The V gene's germline CDR1 is SQVTM and CDR2 ANQGSEA. The CDR3 region is CSAPRTGGPNTEAFF. The CDR3 bases are TGCAGCGCCCCACGGACAGGGGGCCCGAACACTGAAGCTTTCTTT. Supplemented by reference TRBV29-1 and TRBJ1-1, the full variable domain reads SAVISQKPSRDICQRGTSLTIQCQVDSQVTMMFWYRQQPGQSLTLIATANQGSEATYESGFVIDKFPISRPNLTFSTLTVSNMSPEDSSIYLCSAPRTGGPNTEAFFGQGTRLTVV.